The rows below give T cell receptor beta chains drawn from one sample of a study of cytomegalovirus exposure and HLA in healthy donors. Profiling relied on immunoSEQ multiplex PCR, and the TCRdb table lists in-frame clones only, not all of them. This sample has approximately 270,000 clones, with around 91% found just once. The sequenced sample consisted of PBMCs. Source of these receptors: a woman between 18 and 29 years old in good health and CMV-seronegative. Both conserved end residues are part of each CDR3. The D gene is left open where the match is weak. Rows may omit the clone size; those that give it use once, few, many or a size class.

.,TRBV19,.,TRBJ2-1,CASSISTSNYNEQFF,TGTGCCAGTAGTATCTCCACTAGTAACTACAATGAGCAGTTCTTC
.,TRBV4-2,.,TRBJ2-3,CASSQHSPGEDTQYF,TGTGCCAGCAGCCAACACTCGCCAGGTGAGGATACGCAGTATTTT
.,TRBV6-1,.,TRBJ1-6,CASNTKIGRGPLHF,TGTGCCAGCAACACAAAAATAGGCAGAGGGCCACTCCACTTT
.,TRBV19,.,TRBJ2-1,CASSITSGLLGEQFF,TGTGCCAGTAGTATAACCTCAGGACTGTTGGGTGAGCAGTTCTTC
.,TRBV5-1,.,TRBJ1-1,CASSFITQPGTEAFF,TGCGCCAGCAGTTTCATTACCCAGCCGGGCACTGAAGCTTTCTTT
.,TRBV4-1,.,TRBJ1-6,CASSQEDGGLGTPLHF,TGCGCCAGCAGCCAGGAGGACGGAGGGCTAGGGACACCCCTCCACTTT
.,TRBV28,.,TRBJ2-1,CASSFRLEYNEQFF,TGTGCCAGCAGTTTTCGACTAGAGTACAATGAGCAGTTCTTC
.,TRBV28,.,TRBJ1-5,CASSPPGGYQPQHF,TGTGCCAGCAGTCCCCCGGGTGGGTATCAGCCCCAGCATTTT
.,TRBV7-2,TRBD1,TRBJ1-6,CASSLGIGGLNSPLHF,TGTGCCAGCAGCTTAGGGATAGGGGGCCTTAATTCACCCCTCCACTTT
.,TRBV2,TRBD2,TRBJ2-5,CASILAGGSQETQYF,TGTGCCAGCATTTTAGCGGGGGGGAGCCAAGAGACCCAGTACTTC
.,TRBV28,.,TRBJ1-6,CASRTANSPLHF,TGTGCCAGCCGAACAGCTAATTCACCCCTCCACTTT
once,TRBV6-5,TRBD1,TRBJ1-3,CASSPDRGLNTIYF,TGTGCCAGCAGTCCGGACAGGGGGCTCAACACCATATATTTT
.,TRBV27,.,TRBJ2-7,CASSLTGSYEQYF,TGTGCCAGCAGTTTAACAGGCTCCTACGAGCAGTACTTC
.,TRBV30,TRBD1,TRBJ1-5,CAWSLGQGTIQPQHF,TGTGCCTGGAGTTTGGGACAGGGAACAATTCAGCCCCAGCATTTT
once,TRBV14,TRBD1,TRBJ2-7,CASSQVTGQGLYEQYF,TGTGCCAGCAGCCAAGTGACGGGACAGGGTTTATACGAGCAGTACTTC
.,TRBV6-1,TRBD2,TRBJ2-1,CASMSGGFNEQFF,TGTGCCAGCATGAGCGGGGGTTTCAATGAGCAGTTCTTC
.,TRBV7-2,TRBD1,TRBJ1-5,CASSRTGGNQPQHF,TGTGCCAGCAGCCGGACAGGGGGGAATCAGCCCCAGCATTTT
.,TRBV20-1,.,TRBJ1-1,CSTGINTEAFF,TGCTCTACAGGGATCAACACTGAAGCTTTCTTT
.,TRBV29-1,.,TRBJ2-3,CSAFPRGAYTDTQYF,TGCAGCGCCTTTCCTCGGGGGGCATACACAGATACGCAGTATTTT
.,TRBV5-1,TRBD1,TRBJ1-1,CASSSRTGGEAFF,TGCGCCAGCAGCTCCCGGACAGGGGGTGAAGCTTTCTTT
once,TRBV7-2,.,TRBJ1-2,CASSLGEGRGYGYTF,TGTGCCAGCAGCTTAGGTGAAGGCAGGGGCTATGGCTACACCTTC
few,TRBV10-3,TRBD2,TRBJ2-7,CAISGFGLAGAVTYEQYF,TGTGCCATCAGCGGGTTCGGGCTAGCGGGGGCCGTAACCTACGAGCAGTACTTC
.,TRBV5-1,.,TRBJ1-1,CASSLSSGINTEAFF,TGCGCCAGCAGCTTGTCTAGCGGGATAAACACTGAAGCTTTCTTT
.,TRBV5-6,TRBD1,TRBJ1-5,CASSLMGQGSRNQPQHF,TGTGCCAGCAGCTTGATGGGACAGGGGTCTCGGAATCAGCCCCAGCATTTT
.,TRBV7-9,TRBD2,TRBJ2-3,CASSSGLAGDTQYF,TGTGCCAGCAGCTCGGGACTAGCGGGAGATACGCAGTATTTT
.,TRBV6-6,.,TRBJ1-6,CASGGLNSPLHF,TGTGCCAGCGGGGGACTCAATTCACCCCTCCACTTT
.,TRBV4-1,.,TRBJ1-3,CASSPPGQRYSGNTIYF,TGCGCCAGCAGCCCACCAGGACAGAGATACTCTGGAAACACCATATATTTT
.,TRBV6-1,TRBD2,TRBJ2-7,CASQAGGLSYEQYF,TGTGCCAGCCAAGCGGGGGGCCTCTCCTACGAGCAGTACTTC
.,TRBV7-3,.,TRBJ1-2,CASSLLGREQVGGYTF,TGTGCCAGCAGCTTACTAGGCAGGGAACAGGTCGGTGGCTACACCTTC
few,TRBV7-6,TRBD1,TRBJ2-7,CASSPGQGTGEQYF,TGTGCCAGCAGCCCGGGACAGGGAACCGGCGAGCAGTACTTC
.,TRBV5-4,TRBD1,TRBJ2-3,CASSPGQGAADTQYF,TGTGCCAGCAGCCCGGGACAGGGGGCGGCAGATACGCAGTATTTT
.,TRBV7-9,.,TRBJ2-5,CASSLAQSREVQETQYF,TGTGCCAGCAGCTTAGCGCAATCGCGAGAGGTCCAAGAGACCCAGTACTTC
.,TRBV29-1,TRBD2,TRBJ2-7,CSVGSGAYEQYF,TGCAGCGTGGGGAGCGGGGCCTACGAGCAGTACTTC
.,TRBV7-2,TRBD2,TRBJ2-5,CASTLPPAGAAETQYF,TGTGCCAGCACCCTCCCTCCAGCGGGGGCTGCGGAGACCCAGTACTTC
.,TRBV5-6,TRBD1,TRBJ1-1,CASSGQVSRTEAFF,TGTGCCAGCAGCGGACAGGTCAGTCGCACTGAAGCTTTCTTT
.,TRBV4-1,TRBD1,TRBJ2-5,CASSQDGAGGETQYF,TGCGCCAGCAGCCAAGATGGGGCAGGGGGCGAGACCCAGTACTTC
.,TRBV19,.,TRBJ1-1,CASSEGTENTEAFF,TGTGCCAGTAGTGAGGGCACGGAGAACACTGAAGCTTTCTTT
.,TRBV6-6,TRBD1,TRBJ1-3,CASRGTESLVDTIYF,TGTGCCAGCAGGGGGACAGAATCTCTGGTCGACACCATATATTTT
.,TRBV9,.,TRBJ1-1,CASSVVAGRSSRGGTEAFF,TGTGCCAGCAGCGTAGTCGCCGGGAGGTCTTCACGTGGGGGCACTGAAGCTTTCTTT
.,TRBV11-2,TRBD1,TRBJ2-7,CASSLAGQGAKYEQYF,TGTGCCAGCAGCTTAGCTGGACAGGGGGCGAAATACGAGCAGTACTTC
.,TRBV11-2,.,TRBJ2-6,CASSFGRDHSGANVLTF,TGTGCCAGCAGCTTTGGGCGGGACCACTCTGGGGCCAACGTCCTGACTTTC
.,TRBV5-4,.,TRBJ1-5,CASSYEGGQPQHF,TGTGCCAGCAGTTATGAGGGCGGACAGCCCCAGCATTTT
.,TRBV7-2,TRBD2,TRBJ2-3,CASSSAARGAGGHTQYF,TGTGCCAGCAGCTCGGCGGCTCGAGGGGCGGGGGGGCATACGCAGTATTTT
.,TRBV2,.,TRBJ1-1,CASRATGGWTEAFF,TGTGCCAGCAGGGCAACGGGGGGTTGGACTGAAGCTTTCTTT
once,TRBV7-2,TRBD1,TRBJ1-1,CASSLEGQGRTEAFF,TGTGCCAGCAGCTTAGAGGGACAGGGTAGAACTGAAGCTTTCTTT
once,TRBV11-2,TRBD1,TRBJ2-7,CASSLSRDRVWSYEQYF,TGTGCCAGCAGCTTGTCCCGGGACAGGGTATGGTCCTACGAGCAGTACTTC
.,TRBV27,.,TRBJ1-3,CASSPSSGNTIYF,TGTGCCAGCAGTCCCAGCTCTGGAAACACCATATATTTT
.,TRBV28,.,TRBJ1-1,CASSFHQENTEAFF,TGTGCCAGCAGTTTCCATCAGGAGAACACTGAAGCTTTCTTT
.,TRBV28,.,TRBJ2-2,CASSFGNTGELFF,TGTGCCAGCAGTTTCGGGAACACCGGGGAGCTGTTTTTT
once,TRBV9,.,TRBJ2-5,CASSARAGETQYF,TGTGCCAGCAGCGCACGGGCGGGGGAGACCCAGTACTTC
.,TRBV27,TRBD1,TRBJ2-7,CASSLGTGSDYEQYF,TGTGCCAGCAGTCTGGGGACAGGGTCGGATTACGAGCAGTACTTC
.,TRBV28,.,TRBJ1-2,CASRHSSHGLEGYTF,TGTGCCAGCAGACATTCGAGCCACGGCTTGGAGGGCTACACCTTC
.,TRBV5-1,.,TRBJ1-5,CASSPGDSNQPQHF,TGCGCCAGCAGTCCGGGGGACAGCAATCAGCCCCAGCATTTT
.,TRBV7-8,TRBD1,TRBJ1-5,CASSLGGTVNSNQPQHF,TGTGCCAGCAGCTTAGGAGGGACAGTAAATAGCAATCAGCCCCAGCATTTT
.,TRBV2,.,TRBJ2-1,CASSEAGGPLEFF,TGTGCCAGCAGTGAAGCGGGCGGGCCCCTTGAGTTCTTC